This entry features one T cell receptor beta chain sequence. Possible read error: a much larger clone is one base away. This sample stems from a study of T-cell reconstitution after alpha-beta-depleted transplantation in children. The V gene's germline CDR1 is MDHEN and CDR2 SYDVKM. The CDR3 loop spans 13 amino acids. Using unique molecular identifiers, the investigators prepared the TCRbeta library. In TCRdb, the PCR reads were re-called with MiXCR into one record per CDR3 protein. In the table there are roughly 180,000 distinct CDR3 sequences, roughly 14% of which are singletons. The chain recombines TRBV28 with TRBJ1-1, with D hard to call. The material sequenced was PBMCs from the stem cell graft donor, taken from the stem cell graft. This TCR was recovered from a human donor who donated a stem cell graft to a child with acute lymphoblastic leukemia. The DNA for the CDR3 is TGTGCCAGCAGTTTGATTATCAACACTGAAGCTTTGTTT. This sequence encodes CASSLIINTEALF.